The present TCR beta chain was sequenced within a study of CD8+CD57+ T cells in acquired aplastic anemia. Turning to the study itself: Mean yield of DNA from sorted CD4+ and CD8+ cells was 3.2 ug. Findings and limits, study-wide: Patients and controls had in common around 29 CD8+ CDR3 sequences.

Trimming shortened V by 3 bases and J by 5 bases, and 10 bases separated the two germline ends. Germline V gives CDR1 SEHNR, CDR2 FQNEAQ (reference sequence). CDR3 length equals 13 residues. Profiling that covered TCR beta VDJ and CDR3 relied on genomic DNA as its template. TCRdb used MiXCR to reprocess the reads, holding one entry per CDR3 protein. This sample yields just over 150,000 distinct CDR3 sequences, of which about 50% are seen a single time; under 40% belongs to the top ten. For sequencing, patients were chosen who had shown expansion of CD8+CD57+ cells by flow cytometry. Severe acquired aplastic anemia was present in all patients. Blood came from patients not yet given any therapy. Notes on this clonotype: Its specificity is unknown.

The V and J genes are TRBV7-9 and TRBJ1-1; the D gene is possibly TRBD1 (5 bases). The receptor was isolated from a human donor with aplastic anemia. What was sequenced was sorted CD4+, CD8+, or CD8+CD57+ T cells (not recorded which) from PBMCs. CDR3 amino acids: CASSFREVTEAFF. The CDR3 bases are TGTGCCAGCAGCTTCAGGGAAGTGACTGAAGCTTTCTTT. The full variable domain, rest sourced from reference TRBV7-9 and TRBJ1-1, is DTGVSQNPRHKITKRGQNVTFRCDPISEHNRLYWYRQTLGQGPEFLTYFQNEAQLEKSRLLSDRFSAERPKGSFSTLEIQRTEQGDSAMYLCASSFREVTEAFFGQGTRLTVV.